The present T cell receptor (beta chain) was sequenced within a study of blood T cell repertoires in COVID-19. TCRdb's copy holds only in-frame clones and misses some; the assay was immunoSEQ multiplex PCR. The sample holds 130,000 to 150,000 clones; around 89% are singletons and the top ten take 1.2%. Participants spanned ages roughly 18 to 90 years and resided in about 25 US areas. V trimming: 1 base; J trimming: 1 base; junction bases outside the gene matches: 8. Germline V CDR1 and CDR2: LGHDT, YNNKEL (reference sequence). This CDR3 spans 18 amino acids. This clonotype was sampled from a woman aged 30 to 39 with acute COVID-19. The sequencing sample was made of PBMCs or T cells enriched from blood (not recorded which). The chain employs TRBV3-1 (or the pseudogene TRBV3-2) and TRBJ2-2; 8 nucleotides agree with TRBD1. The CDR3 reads CASSQAVSTGVNTGELFF. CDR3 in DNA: TGTGCCAGCAGCCAAGCGGTATCGACAGGGGTGAACACCGGGGAGCTGTTTTTT.